This T cell receptor beta chain is drawn from a study of Ad26.COV2.S vaccination and SARS-CoV-2 variants. As to treatment: roughly 19 received Ad26.COV2.S at low or high dose, single or two shots; about 5 received placebo; per-sample allocation not given. All samples were drawn on day 63, counting from the first vaccine or placebo injection. Whoever gave the sample was an adult aged 18-55 years in Boston. Repertoires were generated with immunoSEQ multiplex PCR, while TCRdb's copy carries only in-frame clones and drops some. Seen here are 240,000 or so clones, around 87% observed once, and the top ten hold about 11%. Per germline, CDR1 SGDLS and CDR2 YYNGEE. The CDR3 consists of 14 residues. J gave up 7 bases and V 4 bases, and 4 bases lay outside the gene matches. Study results and caveats: Substantial response breadth was reportedly seen for spike-specific CD8+ and CD4+ T cells after vaccination. Vaccinees and placebo recipients showed similar non-spike TCR breadth.

This clone was counted a single time. Antigen specificity is unknown. This sequence originates from a person aged 18-60 years who received the Ad26.COV2.S COVID-19 vaccine or a placebo. Source: peripheral blood, taken in a trial of Ad26.COV2.S vaccine versus placebo. The chain uses TRBV9 and TRBJ2-1, with 11 bases identical to TRBD1. The CDR3: CASSLDRGQNEQFF. The CDR3 DNA reads TGTGCCAGCAGCCTGGACAGGGGGCAAAATGAGCAGTTCTTC.